The next 3 T cell receptor beta chains were all read from a single sample in a study of CD8 T cells in ankylosing spondylitis. Findings of the study overall: Ankylosing spondylitis blood seemed to carry a telltale TCR beta motif made of roughly eight highly homologous variants.

Using its own MiXCR run on the 5' RACE reads, TCRdb lists one record per CDR3 protein. This table holds roughly 370,000 distinct CDR3 sequences, 20% to 25% found once. No antigen is known for these receptors. The sample comprised blood, either unsorted or a sorted T cell fraction (not recorded which). The receptor set was obtained from a male donor with ankylosing spondylitis.

The sample holds a few counts of this clonotype. The junction shows a germline mismatch at one end, possibly a read error. The rearrangement joins TRBV7-7 to TRBJ2-1, with 7 bases identical to TRBD1. This CDR3 has 13 residues. From germline, CDR1 is SSHAT and CDR2 FNYEAQ (reference sequence). The CDR3 bases are TGTGCTAGCAGCCTGGGACAGCACAATGAGCAGTTCTTC. It encodes CASSLGQHNEQFF.

CDR3 sequence: CASRPALIETQYF. CDR3 DNA: TGTGCCAGCAGACCGGCCCTGATCGAGACCCAGTACTTC. This sequence joins TRBV27 and TRBJ2-5; D is unresolved. Trimming pared 6 bases from V and 5 bases from J, leaving 13 bases between. CDR1 and CDR2 from the germline V gene are MNHEY and SMNVEV (reference sequence). This CDR3 is built from 13 residues.

The V gene is TRBV6-1, the J gene TRBJ2-3; D possibly corresponds to TRBD2 (6 bases). Germline values: CDR1 MNHNS, CDR2 SASEGT. The V gene lost 7 bases and the J gene lost 2 bases, with 16 bases spanning the gap. The CDR3 totals 15 residues. The CDR3 DNA follows: TGTGCCAGCACGAGGACGCGGGGAATCACAGATACGCAGTATTTT. Translation gives CASTRTRGITDTQYF.